Included here is one T cell receptor (beta chain) sequence, with context. This CDR3 spans 14 amino acids. V dropped 8 bases and J dropped 7; count of bases not matched to a gene: 12. Germline loops: CDR1 SGHTA, CDR2 FQGNSA. Assay: immunoSEQ multiplex PCR; the TCRdb copy retains only in-frame clones and omits some. Found here are 150,000 to 200,000 clones, 82% of them singletons; the top ten hold 5.2%. The sample comes from a study of blood T cell repertoires in COVID-19. The chain joins TRBV7-2 to TRBJ1-2, with 8 bases aligning to TRBD1. The sequenced sample was PBMCs or T cells enriched from blood (not recorded which). The sequence came from a woman aged 55 to 70 with acute COVID-19. This chain's CDR3 is CASEAGQGAIGYTF. CDR3 DNA sequence: TGTGCCAGCGAGGCAGGTCAGGGGGCAATTGGCTACACCTTC.